These 18 T cell receptor beta chains originate from one sample sequenced in a study of control samples from healthy donors and cancer patients. Generated by immunoSEQ multiplex PCR, the TCRdb table keeps only in-frame clones and is missing some. The data contain around 72,000 clones, over 65% of them singletons. The sequencing sample was made of blood. The receptors were sampled from a man aged 50 or older in good health.

This clone is a singleton in its sample. The DNA for the CDR3 is TGTGCCAGCAGCGTAACACAGGGAACAGATACGCAGTATTTT. It codes for CASSVTQGTDTQYF. V and J are TRBV9 and TRBJ2-3, with D possibly being TRBD1 (6 bases). Germline CDR1 is SGDLS and CDR2 is YYNGEE. V lost 1 base, J lost 3 bases, and 9 bases lay in between. The CDR3 is 14 residues long.

The V and J genes are TRBV25-1 and TRBJ2-1; 13 nucleotides match TRBD2. The CDR3 has 15 amino acids. Germline V gene lookup returns CDR1 MGHDK and CDR2 SYGVNS. J lost 13 bases, V lost 5 bases, and 11 bases had no gene match. CDR3 residues: CASSQLKLAGGYQFF. In DNA form, the CDR3 reads TGTGCCAGCAGTCAGTTAAAACTAGCGGGAGGGTACCAGTTCTTC.

The rearrangement uses TRBV5-1 and TRBJ1-2; maybe TRBD1 (6 bases). The CDR3 is made up of 16 amino acids. The germline V gene has CDR1 SGHRS and CDR2 YFSETQ. The V end lost 4 bases, the J end lost 5 bases, and 21 bases lay between the germline ends. In DNA form, the CDR3 reads TGCGCCAGCAGCCCCCTGTTACAAGACAGGACATATGGCTACACCTTC. This encodes CASSPLLQDRTYGYTF.

J is TRBJ2-4 and V is TRBV28; TRBD2 aligns across 9 bases. Germline CDR1 is MDHEN and CDR2 is SYDVKM. The CDR3 spans 17 residues. Unmatched junction bases numbered 9, after V lost 4 bases and J lost 2 bases. CDR3 sequence: CASSYPGLASSKNIQYF. The CDR3 bases are TGTGCCAGCAGTTACCCGGGACTAGCTTCATCCAAAAACATTCAGTACTTC.

The rearrangement links TRBV20-1 to TRBJ1-2; D possibly corresponds to TRBD1 (5 bases). V shed 6 bases and J shed 6 bases, with 11 bases lying between them. The CDR3 runs 11 residues. CDR1 is DFQATT and CDR2 is SNEGSKA in the germline V gene (reference sequence). CDR3 nucleotides: TGCAGTGCGTCCCAGGGACATGGCTACACCTTC. It translates to CSASQGHGYTF.

The J gene is TRBJ1-1, the V gene TRBV20-1, with D possibly being TRBD1 (5 bases). The germline V and J ends were trimmed by 3 bases and 11 bases, with 13 bases remaining between them. This CDR3 is built from 11 residues. From germline, CDR1 is DFQATT and CDR2 SNEGSKA (reference sequence). The CDR3 bases are TGCAGTGCTAGTGACGGGGCCGATGCTTTCTTT. Translated: CSASDGADAFF.

The chain combines TRBV24-1 with TRBJ1-6; TRBD1 matches 8 bases. The CDR3 runs to 13 residues. The trim removed 9 bases at V and 8 bases at J, leaving 5 bases unmatched. Germline loops: CDR1 KGHDR, CDR2 SFDVKD. The CDR3 coding sequence is TGTGCCACCCAGGACAGGGAATATTCACCCCTCCACTTT. Protein: CATQDREYSPLHF.

This chain connects TRBV7-9 to TRBJ2-7; 10 bases map to TRBD2. Germline V gene lookup returns CDR1 SEHNR and CDR2 FQNEAQ (reference sequence). J lost 3 bases, V lost 3 bases, and 2 bases had no gene match. This CDR3 is 14 amino acids long. In DNA, the CDR3 is TGTGCCAGCAGCTTCACTAGCGGGAACTACGAGCAGTACTTC. Translating gives CASSFTSGNYEQYF.

The rearrangement uses TRBV28 and TRBJ2-7; no definite D call. Between the trimmed V and J ends, which lost 6 bases and 3 bases, there was a span of 9 bases. The length of the CDR3 is 12 residues. Per germline, CDR1 MDHEN and CDR2 SYDVKM. The CDR3, as DNA: TGTGCCAGCAGCCCCTACAGCTACGAGCAGTACTTC. It encodes CASSPYSYEQYF.

The chain has TRBV3-1 (or the pseudogene TRBV3-2) and TRBJ2-3; the D is unclear. Germline CDR1 is LGHDT and CDR2 is YNNKEL (reference sequence). Trimming stripped 4 bases from V and 4 bases from J, with 9 bases between. This CDR3 region has 13 residues. The CDR3 spells CASSLKGSDTQYF. The CDR3 bases are TGTGCCAGCAGCCTCAAGGGTTCAGATACGCAGTATTTT.

There are a few counts of this clone. V usage is TRBV5-4 and J usage is TRBJ2-7; no firm D call. The CDR3 is 14 amino acids. Germline values: CDR1 SGHNT, CDR2 YYREEE (reference sequence). The V end lost 3 bases, the J end lost 6 bases, and 16 bases lay between the germline ends. CDR3 DNA: TGTGCCAGCAGCTCAGCCGCACAAGACGGCGAGCAGTACTTC. This translates into CASSSAAQDGEQYF.

The chain recombines TRBV10-3 with TRBJ2-3; D remains unclear. The CDR3 sequence is 17 residues long. Germline loops: CDR1 ENHRY, CDR2 SYGVKD. V shed 2 bases and J shed 0 bases, with 15 bases lying between them. For the CDR3, the DNA is TGTGCCATCAGTGAGATCCGGGTAGAGTCTAGCACAGATACGCAGTATTTT. Translated, it gives CAISEIRVESSTDTQYF.

V gene TRBV2 combines with J gene TRBJ2-3; the D gene could be TRBD1 or TRBD2 (5 bases each). Per germline, CDR1 SNHLY and CDR2 FYNNEI. This CDR3 comprises 13 residues. V lost 5 bases and J 4 bases, leaving 10 bases between the germline ends. The CDR3 reads CASSRGEADTQYF. The DNA of the CDR3 is TGTGCCAGCAGTAGGGGAGAGGCAGATACGCAGTATTTT.

The chain is built from TRBV27 and TRBJ2-7; D may be TRBD2 (6 bases). Germline V lookup: CDR1 MNHEY, CDR2 SMNVEV (reference sequence). The CDR3 runs to 13 residues. Trimming removed 8 bases at V and 2 bases at J, with 13 bases between. Written as DNA, the CDR3 is TGTGCCAGCGGGGGGACGTCGACCTACGAGCAGTACTTC. Amino acids: CASGGTSTYEQYF.

The J gene is TRBJ1-2, the V gene TRBV10-2; tentatively, D is TRBD1 (5 bases). CDR1 WSHSY and CDR2 SAAADI come from the germline V gene. Trimming removed 3 bases from V and 2 bases from J, with 10 bases in between. This CDR3 has 14 residues. The CDR3 DNA reads as TGCGCCAGCAGTGACCAGGGTGGCAACTATGGCTACACCTTC. Protein sequence: CASSDQGGNYGYTF.

The chain couples TRBV19 to TRBJ1-5; a weak D match, TRBD1 (6 bases). Germline loops: CDR1 LNHDA, CDR2 SQIVND (reference sequence). Between the trimmed V and J ends, which lost 0 bases and 1 base, there was a span of 16 bases. This CDR3 has 18 residues. The DNA of the CDR3 is TGTGCCAGTAGTATAGATGGAGGGGGGCTTGGGAGCAATCAGCCCCAGCATTTT. This gives the protein CASSIDGGGLGSNQPQHF. The full variable domain, its missing parts supplied by reference TRBV19 and TRBJ1-5, is DGGITQSPKYLFRKEGQNVTLSCEQNLNHDAMYWYRQDPGQGLRLIYYSQIVNDFQKGDIAEGYSVSREKKESFPLTVTSAQKNPTAFYLCASSIDGGGLGSNQPQHFGDGTRLSIL.

The V gene is TRBV24-1, the J gene TRBJ2-1; TRBD1 matches at 7 bases. V dropped 3 bases and J dropped 6; count of bases not matched to a gene: 4. In germline, CDR1 is KGHDR, CDR2 SFDVKD. This CDR3 has 14 residues. The CDR3 spells CATSDPNRGNEQFF. The CDR3 DNA reads as TGTGCCACCAGTGATCCCAACAGGGGCAATGAGCAGTTCTTC.

This sequence joins TRBV4-3 and TRBJ1-1; D is possibly TRBD1 (6 bases). CDR3 length: 15 amino acids. Trimming shortened V by 2 bases and J by 4 bases, and 14 bases separated the two germline ends. CDR1 is LGHNA and CDR2 is YSLEER in the germline V gene. The CDR3 DNA reads TGCGCCAGCAGCCAAATGTCACAGGGAGGCACTGAAGCTTTCTTT. This sequence encodes CASSQMSQGGTEAFF.